This TCR beta chain emerged from a study of blood T cell repertoires in COVID-19. For the study at large: PBMCs, B-cell-depleted T cells, or T cells provided the cDNA or gDNA that made up the material.

V gave up 4 bases and J gave up 0 bases, with 10 bases separating them. This CDR3 has 15 residues. Per the germline V gene, CDR1 is LGHDT and CDR2 is YNNKEL (reference sequence). This table comes from immunoSEQ multiplex PCR, and its TCRdb copy is limited to in-frame clones, with some not included. The sample includes almost 40,000 clones, approximately 89% of them seen just once. The V gene is TRBV3-1 (or the pseudogene TRBV3-2), the J gene TRBJ1-3, with D unresolved. The sequenced sample was peripheral blood. The sequence derives from a man in his 60s with acute or convalescent COVID-19. CDR3 in DNA: TGTGCCAGCAGCCCGCCCAGAGGCTCTGGAAACACCATATATTTT. Translation: CASSPPRGSGNTIYF.